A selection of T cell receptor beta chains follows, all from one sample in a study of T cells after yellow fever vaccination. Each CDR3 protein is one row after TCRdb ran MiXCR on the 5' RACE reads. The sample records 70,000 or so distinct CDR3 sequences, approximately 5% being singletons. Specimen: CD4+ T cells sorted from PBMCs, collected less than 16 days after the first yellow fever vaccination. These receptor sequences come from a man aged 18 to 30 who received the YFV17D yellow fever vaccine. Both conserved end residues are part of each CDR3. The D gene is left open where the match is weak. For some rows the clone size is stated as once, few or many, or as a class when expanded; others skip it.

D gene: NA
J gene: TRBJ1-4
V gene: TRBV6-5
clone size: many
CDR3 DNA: TGTGCCAGCTCCCGACAGATCACTCGCGAAAAACTGTTTTTT
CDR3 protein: CASSRQITREKLFF

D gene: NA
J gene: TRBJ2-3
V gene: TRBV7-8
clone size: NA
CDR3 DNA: TGTGCCAGCCAGCGGCGACTCACAGATACGCAGTATTTT
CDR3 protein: CASQRRLTDTQYF

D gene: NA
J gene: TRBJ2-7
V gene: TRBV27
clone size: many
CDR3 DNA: TGTGCCAGCAGTTCGCCGAGGGGGTCCAATGGCGAGCAGTACTTC
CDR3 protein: CASSSPRGSNGEQYF

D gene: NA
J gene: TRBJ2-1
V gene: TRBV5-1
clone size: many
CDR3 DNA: TGCGCCAGCAGTTCGGGGGAGACCTACAATGAGCAGTTCTTC
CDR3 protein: CASSSGETYNEQFF

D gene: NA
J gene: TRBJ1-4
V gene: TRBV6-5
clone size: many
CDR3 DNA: TGTGCCAGCAGCGACTCCGGGACGATTAGTGAAAAACTGTTTTTT
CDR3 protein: CASSDSGTISEKLFF

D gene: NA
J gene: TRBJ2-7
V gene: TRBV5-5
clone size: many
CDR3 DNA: TGTGCCAGCAGCCGGACAGCAACCTACGAGCAGTACTTC
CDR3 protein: CASSRTATYEQYF

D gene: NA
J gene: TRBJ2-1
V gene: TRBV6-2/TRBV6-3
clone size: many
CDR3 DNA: TGTGCCAGCAGTTACGTGGGGGGTAGTGAGCAGTTCTTC
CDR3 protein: CASSYVGGSEQFF

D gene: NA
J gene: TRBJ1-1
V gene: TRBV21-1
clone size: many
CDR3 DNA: TGTGCCAGCAGCAAAAAAGGACAGTCCCCAACGGCTGAAGCTTTCTTT
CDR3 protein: CASSKKGQSPTAEAFF

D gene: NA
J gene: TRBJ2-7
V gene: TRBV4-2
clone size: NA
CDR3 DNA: TGTGCCAGCAGCCCCCGGGTCCTCTACGAGCAGTACTTC
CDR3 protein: CASSPRVLYEQYF

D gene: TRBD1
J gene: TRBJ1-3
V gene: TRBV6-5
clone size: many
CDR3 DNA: TGTGCCAGCAGTTACGAGGTTCCGACAGGGGGCTCCGGAAACACCATATATTTT
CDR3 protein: CASSYEVPTGGSGNTIYF

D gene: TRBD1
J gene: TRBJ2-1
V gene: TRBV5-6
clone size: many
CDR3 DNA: TGTGCCAGCAGCTCGCCCGGGACAGCTTACAATGAGCAGTTCTTC
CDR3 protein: CASSSPGTAYNEQFF

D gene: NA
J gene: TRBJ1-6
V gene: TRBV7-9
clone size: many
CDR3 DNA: TGTGCCAGCAGCTTAGACGGAGGTTCACCCCTCCACTTT
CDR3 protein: CASSLDGGSPLHF

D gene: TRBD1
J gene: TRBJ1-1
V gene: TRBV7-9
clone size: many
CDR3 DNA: TGTGCCAGCAGCTTACGCAACAGGGGGAACACTGAAGCTTTCTTT
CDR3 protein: CASSLRNRGNTEAFF

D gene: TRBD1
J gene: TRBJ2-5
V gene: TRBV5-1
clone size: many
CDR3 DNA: TGCGCCAGCAGCGAGGGACAGACTCAAGAGACCCAGTACTTC
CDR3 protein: CASSEGQTQETQYF

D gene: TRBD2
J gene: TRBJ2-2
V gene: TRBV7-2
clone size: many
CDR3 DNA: TGTGCCAGCAGCTTGGGCGGGGGGGCCCAGTACACCGGGGAGCTGTTTTTT
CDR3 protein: CASSLGGGAQYTGELFF

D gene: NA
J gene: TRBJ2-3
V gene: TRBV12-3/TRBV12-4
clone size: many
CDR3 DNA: TGTGCCAGCAGCCCAAGGACAGTCACAGATACGCAGTATTTT
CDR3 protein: CASSPRTVTDTQYF

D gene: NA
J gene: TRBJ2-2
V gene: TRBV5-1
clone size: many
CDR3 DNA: TGCGCCAGCAGCTTGGAGGGTACCGGGGAGCTGTTTTTT
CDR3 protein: CASSLEGTGELFF

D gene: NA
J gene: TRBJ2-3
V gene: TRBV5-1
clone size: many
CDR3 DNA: TGCGCCAGCAGCTTGGGACGGATTATCACAGATACGCAGTATTTT
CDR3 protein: CASSLGRIITDTQYF

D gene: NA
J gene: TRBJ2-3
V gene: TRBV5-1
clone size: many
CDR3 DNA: TGCGCCAGCACAACTGCGGGCTCCACAGATACGCAGTATTTT
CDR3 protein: CASTTAGSTDTQYF

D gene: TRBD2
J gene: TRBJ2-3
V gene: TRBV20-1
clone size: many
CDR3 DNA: TGCAGTGCTAGAGATCCGGGGCGGGGGGTCTCAGATACGCAGTATTTT
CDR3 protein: CSARDPGRGVSDTQYF